These 9 T cell receptor beta chains share one sample of origin, sequenced in a study of metastatic and nonmetastatic thyroid tumors. Until they underwent thyroid surgery, no patient had received any treatment. TCRdb re-called the PCR reads with MiXCR. This table has more than 8,500 clones, more than 25% appearing once. The sample was adjacent normal tissue. The receptors were gathered from a female donor with papillary thyroid cancer or a benign thyroid nodule (not recorded which). Some clones in this sample may be carry-over from other donors' samples.

This clone is categorized as medium-sized. Here the CDR3 reads CASSAGLAGGEQYF. The CDR3 coding sequence is TGCGCCAGCAGCGCGGGACTAGCGGGAGGCGAGCAGTACTTC. The V gene is TRBV5-1, the J gene TRBJ2-7; 15 bases align to TRBD2. Germline V gene sequence: CDR1 SGHRS, CDR2 YFSETQ. The trim removed 4 bases at V and 6 bases at J, leaving 2 bases unmatched. The length of the CDR3 is 14 residues.

In nucleotides, the CDR3 is TGTGCCAGTAGCCGACAGCTCTCTGGGGCCAACGTCCTGACTTTC. Translated: CASSRQLSGANVLTF. The V and J genes are TRBV19 and TRBJ2-6; D is possibly TRBD1 (5 bases). CDR1 is LNHDA, CDR2 SQIVND, per germline (reference sequence). The V end was cut by 6 bases, the J end by 0 bases, with 9 bases between. The CDR3 loop spans 15 amino acids.

By share, this clone ranks as medium-sized. The chain combines TRBV5-5 with TRBJ2-1; no reliable D call. Germline V gene data show CDR1 as SGHKS and CDR2 as YYEKEE (reference sequence). The CDR3 covers 12 residues. Trimming removed 3 bases from V and 8 bases from J, with 9 bases in between. This CDR3 is CASSSLIHEQFF. The CDR3 bases are TGTGCCAGCAGCTCTTTAATTCATGAGCAGTTCTTC. Full variable domain (missing parts from reference TRBV5-5 and TRBJ2-1): DAGVTQSPTHLIKTRGQQVTLRCSPISGHKSVSWYQQVLGQGPQFIFQYYEKEERGRGNFPDRFSARQFPNYSSELNVNALLLGDSALYLCASSSLIHEQFFGPGTRLTVL.

This clone was seen a handful of times. This sequence joins TRBV6-1 and TRBJ1-2; TRBD1 agrees at 8 bases. From germline, CDR1 is MNHNS and CDR2 SASEGT. The CDR3 spans 15 residues. Trimming at V came to 6 bases and at J to 5 bases, leaving 11 bases not matched to a gene. The CDR3 nucleotides read TGTGCCAGCAGGGACCGGACAGGGAAGTGGTATGGCTACACCTTC. The encoded protein is CASRDRTGKWYGYTF.

This clone came up a few times. At one end, the junction sequence differs from germline, possibly due to a read error. This chain uses TRBV28 with TRBJ2-7; 10 bases fit TRBD1. Germline V lookup: CDR1 MDHEN, CDR2 SYDVKM. CDR3 length: 17 amino acids. CDR3 nucleotide sequence: TGTGTCAGCAGTATAGAACTCGGGACAGGGGCGAGGTACGAGCAGTACTTC. It specifies CVSSIELGTGARYEQYF.

This clone was detected only a few times. The final CDR3 position lacks the conserved phenylalanine or tryptophan, pointing to a likely read error. The chain joins TRBV28 to TRBJ1-5; 8 nucleotides line up with TRBD1. The V and J ends lost 6 bases and 6 bases, in that order; junction bases with no gene match: 10. The CDR3 sequence is 15 residues long. Looked up from germline, CDR1 is MDHEN and CDR2 is SYDVKM. The CDR3 region has the DNA TGTGCCAGCAGGCTATCGACCAGGGGGCTTCAGCCCCAGCATCTT. Translating it yields CASRLSTRGLQPQHL.

The J gene is TRBJ2-2, the V gene TRBV19, with unresolved D. The germline V gene encodes CDR1 LNHDA and CDR2 SQIVND (reference sequence). Trimming removed 7 bases from V and 6 bases from J, with 12 bases in between. The CDR3 is 13 amino acids. Written as DNA, the CDR3 is TGTGCCAGTACCCCGGACCGGGCCGGGGAGCTGTTTTTT. Translation gives CASTPDRAGELFF.

As to this clone: The junction shows a germline mismatch at one end, possibly a read error. This rearrangement joins TRBV20-1 to TRBJ2-3, with 7 nucleotides matching TRBD2. The germline V gene encodes CDR1 DFQATT and CDR2 SNEGSKA (reference sequence). This CDR3 comprises 14 residues. The CDR3, as DNA: TGCAGCGCTAGACGGACTAGGAGGACAGATACGCAGTATTTT. It is translated as CSARRTRRTDTQYF.

This chain uses TRBV7-6 with TRBJ1-1; perhaps TRBD1 as D (5 bases). V was pared by 0 bases and J by 0 bases, with 11 bases between. The CDR3 runs to 16 residues. Germline-derived CDR1 and CDR2 are SGHVS and FNYEAQ. Written as DNA, the CDR3 is TGTGCCAGCAGCTTAGCGAGGGGACTTCTGAACACTGAAGCTTTCTTT. Amino acid sequence: CASSLARGLLNTEAFF.